This TCR beta chain is drawn from a study of shared clonotypes between healthy human individuals. In the sorted-subset replicate PCRs, 200 ng DNA, around 32,000 T cell genomes, was used. The table came from immunoSEQ multiplex PCR; TCRdb's copy has only in-frame clones and leaves some out. The table lists some 1.1 million clones, about 72% of them singletons. The CDR3 runs to 20 residues. Germline values: CDR1 SGHTA, CDR2 FQGTGA. The ends lost 5 bases at V and 5 bases at J; junction bases unmatched: 16. This receptor was taken from a man in his late teens or twenties in good health. Some clones in this sample may be carry-over from other donors' samples. Material: memory CD4+ T cells from PBMCs. Subset meaning: CD45RA-negative fraction. The V gene is TRBV7-3, the J gene TRBJ2-2; 14 positions agree with TRBD2. CDR3 in DNA: TGTGCCAGCAGCCGCCTACACCCTGGGACTAGCGGGAGACGGACCGGGGAGCTGTTTTTT. Its translation: CASSRLHPGTSGRRTGELFF.